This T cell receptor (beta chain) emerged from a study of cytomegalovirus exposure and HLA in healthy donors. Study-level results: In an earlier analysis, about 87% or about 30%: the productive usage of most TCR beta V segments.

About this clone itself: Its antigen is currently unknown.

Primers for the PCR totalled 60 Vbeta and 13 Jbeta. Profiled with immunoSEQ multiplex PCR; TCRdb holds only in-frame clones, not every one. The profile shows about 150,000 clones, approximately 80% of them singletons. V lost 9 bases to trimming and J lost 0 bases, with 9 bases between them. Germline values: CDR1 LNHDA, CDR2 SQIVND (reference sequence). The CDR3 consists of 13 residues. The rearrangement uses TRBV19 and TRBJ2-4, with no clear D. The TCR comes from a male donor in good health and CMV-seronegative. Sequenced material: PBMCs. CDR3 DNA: TGTGCCAGCTCTGAGATAGCCAAAAACATTCAGTACTTC. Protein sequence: CASSEIAKNIQYF. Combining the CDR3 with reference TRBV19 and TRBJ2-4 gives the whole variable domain DGGITQSPKYLFRKEGQNVTLSCEQNLNHDAMYWYRQDPGQGLRLIYYSQIVNDFQKGDIAEGYSVSREKKESFPLTVTSAQKNPTAFYLCASSEIAKNIQYFGAGTRLSVL.